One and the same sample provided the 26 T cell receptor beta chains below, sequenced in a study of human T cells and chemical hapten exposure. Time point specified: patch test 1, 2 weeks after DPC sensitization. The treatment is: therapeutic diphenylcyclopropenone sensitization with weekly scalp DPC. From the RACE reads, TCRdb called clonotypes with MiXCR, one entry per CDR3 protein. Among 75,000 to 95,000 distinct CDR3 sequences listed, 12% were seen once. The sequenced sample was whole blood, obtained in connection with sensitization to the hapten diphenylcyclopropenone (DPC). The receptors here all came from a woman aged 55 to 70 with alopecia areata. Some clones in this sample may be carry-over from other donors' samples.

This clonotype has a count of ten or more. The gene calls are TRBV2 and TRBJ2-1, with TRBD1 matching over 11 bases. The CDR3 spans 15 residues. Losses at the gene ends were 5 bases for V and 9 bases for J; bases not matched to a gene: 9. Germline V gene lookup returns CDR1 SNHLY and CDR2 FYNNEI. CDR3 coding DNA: TGTGCCAGCAGTCCGGGACAGGGGGTCTTCGGTGAGCAGTTCTTC. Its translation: CASSPGQGVFGEQFF. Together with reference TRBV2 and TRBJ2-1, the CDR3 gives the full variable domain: EPEVTQTPSHQVTQMGQEVILRCVPISNHLYFYWYRQILGQKVEFLVSFYNNEISEKSEIFDDQFSVERPDGSNFTLKIRSTKLEDSAMYFCASSPGQGVFGEQFFGPGTRLTVL.

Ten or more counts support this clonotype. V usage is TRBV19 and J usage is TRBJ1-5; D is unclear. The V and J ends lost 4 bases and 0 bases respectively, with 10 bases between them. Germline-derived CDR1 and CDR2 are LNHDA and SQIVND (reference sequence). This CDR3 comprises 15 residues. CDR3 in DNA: TGTGCCAGTAGTAAAGGCCCCGGTAGCAATCAGCCCCAGCATTTT. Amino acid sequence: CASSKGPGSNQPQHF.

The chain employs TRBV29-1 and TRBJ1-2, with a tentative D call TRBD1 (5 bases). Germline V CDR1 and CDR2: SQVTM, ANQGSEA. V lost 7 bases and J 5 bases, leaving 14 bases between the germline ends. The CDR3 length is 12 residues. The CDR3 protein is CSGRTQGYGYTF. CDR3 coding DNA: TGCAGCGGCAGAACTCAGGGATATGGCTACACCTTC.

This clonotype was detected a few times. The CDR3 loop reads CASSGIRWGQETQYF. CDR3 DNA: TGTGCCAGCAGCGGGATAAGATGGGGACAAGAGACCCAGTACTTC. This chain connects TRBV6-1 to TRBJ2-5; D possibly corresponds to TRBD2 (5 bases). This CDR3 comprises 15 residues. Trimming stripped 6 bases from V and 2 bases from J, with 16 bases between. Germline-derived CDR1 and CDR2 are MNHNS and SASEGT.

CDR3 sequence (DNA): TGTGCCAGCAGCCAATCGGGGAATCCCTACGAGCAGTACTTC. Protein sequence: CASSQSGNPYEQYF. The V gene is TRBV16, the J gene TRBJ2-7; D ambiguous. The CDR3 sequence is 14 residues long. Between the trimmed V and J ends, which lost 0 bases and 2 bases, there was a span of 8 bases. Germline CDR1 KGHSY, CDR2 FQNENV.

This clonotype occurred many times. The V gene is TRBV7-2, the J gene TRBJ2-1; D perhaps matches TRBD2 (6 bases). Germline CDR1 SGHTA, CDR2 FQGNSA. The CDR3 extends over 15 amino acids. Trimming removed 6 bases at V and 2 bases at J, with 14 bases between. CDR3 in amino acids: CASSSGTSAYNEQFF. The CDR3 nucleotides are TGTGCCAGCAGTTCCGGGACTTCTGCCTACAATGAGCAGTTCTTC.

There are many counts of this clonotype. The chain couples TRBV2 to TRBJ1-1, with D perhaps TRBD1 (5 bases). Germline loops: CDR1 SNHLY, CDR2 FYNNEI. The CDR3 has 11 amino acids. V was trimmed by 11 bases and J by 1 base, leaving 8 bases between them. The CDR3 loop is CAQGENTEAFF. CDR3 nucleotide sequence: TGTGCCCAGGGAGAGAACACTGAAGCTTTCTTT.

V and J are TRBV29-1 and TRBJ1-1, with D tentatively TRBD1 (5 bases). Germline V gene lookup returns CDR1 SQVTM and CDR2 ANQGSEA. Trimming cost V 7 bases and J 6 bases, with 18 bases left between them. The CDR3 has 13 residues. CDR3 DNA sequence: TGCAGCGCCGAGACCCGGGGGGGGGCTGAAGCTTTCTTT. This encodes CSAETRGGAEAFF.

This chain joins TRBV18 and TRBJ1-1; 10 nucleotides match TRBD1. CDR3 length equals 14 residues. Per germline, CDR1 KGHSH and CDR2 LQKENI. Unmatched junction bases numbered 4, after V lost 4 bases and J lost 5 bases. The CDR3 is CASSLDRGLTEAFF. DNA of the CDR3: TGTGCCAGCTCACTAGACAGGGGGCTAACTGAAGCTTTCTTT.

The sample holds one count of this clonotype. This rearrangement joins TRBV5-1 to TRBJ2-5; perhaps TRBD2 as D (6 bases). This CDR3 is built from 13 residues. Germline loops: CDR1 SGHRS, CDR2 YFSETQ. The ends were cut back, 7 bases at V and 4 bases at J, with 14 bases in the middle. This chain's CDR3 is CASYDGGGETQYF. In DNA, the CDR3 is TGCGCCAGCTACGACGGGGGAGGAGAGACCCAGTACTTC.

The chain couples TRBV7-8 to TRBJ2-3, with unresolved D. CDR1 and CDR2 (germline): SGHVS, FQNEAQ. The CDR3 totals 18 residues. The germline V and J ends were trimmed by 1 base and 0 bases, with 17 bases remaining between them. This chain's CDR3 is CASSLVLPRSPSTDTQYF. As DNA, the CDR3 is TGTGCCAGCAGCTTAGTACTCCCCCGTTCGCCCAGCACAGATACGCAGTATTTT. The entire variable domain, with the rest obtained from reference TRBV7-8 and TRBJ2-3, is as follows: GAGVSQSPRYKVAKRGQDVALRCDPISGHVSLFWYQQALGQGPEFLTYFQNEAQLDKSGLPSDRFFAERPEGSVSTLKIQRTQQEDSAVYLCASSLVLPRSPSTDTQYFGPGTRLTVL.

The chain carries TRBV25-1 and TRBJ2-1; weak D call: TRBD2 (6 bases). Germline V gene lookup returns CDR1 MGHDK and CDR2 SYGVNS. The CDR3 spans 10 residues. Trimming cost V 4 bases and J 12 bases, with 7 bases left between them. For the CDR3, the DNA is TGTGCCAGCAGTGCGACTAGGCAGTTCTTC. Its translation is CASSATRQFF. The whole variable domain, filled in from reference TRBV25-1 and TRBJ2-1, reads EADIYQTPRYLVIGTGKKITLECSQTMGHDKMYWYQQDPGMELHLIHYSYGVNSTEKGDLSSESTVSRIRTEHFPLTLESARPSHTSQYLCASSATRQFFGPGTRLTVL.

The CDR3 DNA reads TGCGCCAGCAGCTCCGCTAGCGGGGCCAGCTACAATGAGCAGTTCTTC. This sequence encodes CASSSASGASYNEQFF. The rearrangement links TRBV5-1 to TRBJ2-1; TRBD2 matches 9 bases. The V segment lost 3 bases and the J segment 3 bases; nucleotides outside the gene matches: 7. CDR3 length: 16 amino acids. The V gene's germline CDR1 is SGHRS and CDR2 YFSETQ.

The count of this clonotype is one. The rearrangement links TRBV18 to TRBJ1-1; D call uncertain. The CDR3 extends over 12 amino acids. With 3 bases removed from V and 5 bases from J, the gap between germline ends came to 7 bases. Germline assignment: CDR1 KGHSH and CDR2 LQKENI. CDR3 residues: CASSPTATEAFF. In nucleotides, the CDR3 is TGTGCCAGCTCACCTACAGCGACTGAAGCTTTCTTT.

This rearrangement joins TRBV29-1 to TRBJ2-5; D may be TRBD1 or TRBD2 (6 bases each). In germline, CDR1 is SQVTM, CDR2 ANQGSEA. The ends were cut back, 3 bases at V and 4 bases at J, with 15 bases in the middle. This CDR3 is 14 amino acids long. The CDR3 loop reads CSVDIGGIAETQYF. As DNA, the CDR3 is TGCAGCGTTGATATAGGGGGGATTGCAGAGACCCAGTACTTC. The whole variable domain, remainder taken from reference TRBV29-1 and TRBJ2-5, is SAVISQKPSRDICQRGTSLTIQCQVDSQVTMMFWYRQQPGQSLTLIATANQGSEATYESGFVIDKFPISRPNLTFSTLTVSNMSPEDSSIYLCSVDIGGIAETQYFGPGTRLLVL.

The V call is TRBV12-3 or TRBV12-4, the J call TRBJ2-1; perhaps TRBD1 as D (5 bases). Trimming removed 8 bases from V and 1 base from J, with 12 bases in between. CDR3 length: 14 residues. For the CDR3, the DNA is TGTGCCAGCTTACCGGCAGGGTCCTACAATGAGCAGTTCTTC. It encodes CASLPAGSYNEQFF.

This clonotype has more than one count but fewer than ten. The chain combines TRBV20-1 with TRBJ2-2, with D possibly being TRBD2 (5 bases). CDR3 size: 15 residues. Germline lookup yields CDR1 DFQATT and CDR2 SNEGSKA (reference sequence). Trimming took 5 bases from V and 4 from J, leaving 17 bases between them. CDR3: CSARESGVGTGELFF. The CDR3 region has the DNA TGCAGTGCTCGGGAATCAGGTGTGGGCACCGGGGAGCTGTTTTTT.

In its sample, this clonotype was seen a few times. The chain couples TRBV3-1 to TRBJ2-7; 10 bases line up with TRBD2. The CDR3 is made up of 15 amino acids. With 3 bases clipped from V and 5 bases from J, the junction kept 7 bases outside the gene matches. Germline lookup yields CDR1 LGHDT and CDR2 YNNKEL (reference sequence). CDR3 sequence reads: CASSQIAGGSDEQYF. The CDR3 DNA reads TGTGCCAGCAGCCAGATAGCGGGGGGCAGCGACGAGCAGTACTTC.

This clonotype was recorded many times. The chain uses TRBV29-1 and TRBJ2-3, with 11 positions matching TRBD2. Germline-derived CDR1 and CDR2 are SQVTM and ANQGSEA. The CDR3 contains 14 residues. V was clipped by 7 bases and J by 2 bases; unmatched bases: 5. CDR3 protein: CSGRTSGFTDTQYF. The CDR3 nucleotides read TGCAGCGGCAGGACTAGCGGGTTCACAGATACGCAGTATTTT.

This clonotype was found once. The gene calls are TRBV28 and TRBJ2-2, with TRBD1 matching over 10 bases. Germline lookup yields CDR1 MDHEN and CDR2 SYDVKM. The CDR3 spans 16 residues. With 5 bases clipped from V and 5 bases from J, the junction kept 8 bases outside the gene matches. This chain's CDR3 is CASSPPGTGVTGELFF. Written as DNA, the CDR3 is TGTGCCAGCAGTCCGCCCGGGACAGGGGTAACCGGGGAGCTGTTTTTT.

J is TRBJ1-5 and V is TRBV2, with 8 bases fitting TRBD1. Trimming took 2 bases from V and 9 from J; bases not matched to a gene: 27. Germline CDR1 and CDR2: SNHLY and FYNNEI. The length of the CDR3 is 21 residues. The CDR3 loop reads CASSEPLGEQGVGPRMTPQHF. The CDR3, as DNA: TGTGCCAGCAGTGAACCCTTGGGAGAACAGGGGGTAGGACCCCGGATGACGCCCCAGCATTTT.

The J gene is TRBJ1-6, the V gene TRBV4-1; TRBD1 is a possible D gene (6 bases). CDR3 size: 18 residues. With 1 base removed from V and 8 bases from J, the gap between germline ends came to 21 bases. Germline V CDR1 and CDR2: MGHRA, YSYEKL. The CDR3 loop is CASSQVLARGGWHSPLHF. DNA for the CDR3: TGCGCCAGCAGCCAAGTGCTAGCCAGGGGAGGATGGCATTCACCCCTCCACTTT.

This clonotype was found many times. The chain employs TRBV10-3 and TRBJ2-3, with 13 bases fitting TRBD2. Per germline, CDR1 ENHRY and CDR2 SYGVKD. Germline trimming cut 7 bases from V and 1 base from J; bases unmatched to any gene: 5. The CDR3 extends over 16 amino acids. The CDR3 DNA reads TGTGCCATCACCCCGGGACTAGCGGGGCGCACAGATACGCAGTATTTT. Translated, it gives CAITPGLAGRTDTQYF.

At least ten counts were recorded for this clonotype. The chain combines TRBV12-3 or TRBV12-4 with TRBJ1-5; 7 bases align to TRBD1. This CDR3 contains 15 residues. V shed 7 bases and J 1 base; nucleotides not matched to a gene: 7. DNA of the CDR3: TGTGCCAGCAATCTACAGGGGTTAAGCAATCAGCCCCAGCATTTT. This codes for CASNLQGLSNQPQHF.

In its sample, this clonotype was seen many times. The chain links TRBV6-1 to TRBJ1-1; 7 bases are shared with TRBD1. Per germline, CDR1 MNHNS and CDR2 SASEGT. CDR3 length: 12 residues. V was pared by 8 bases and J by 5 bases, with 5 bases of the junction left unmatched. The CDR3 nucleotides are TGTGCCAGCGCAACAGGGGTGACTGAAGCTTTCTTT. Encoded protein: CASATGVTEAFF.

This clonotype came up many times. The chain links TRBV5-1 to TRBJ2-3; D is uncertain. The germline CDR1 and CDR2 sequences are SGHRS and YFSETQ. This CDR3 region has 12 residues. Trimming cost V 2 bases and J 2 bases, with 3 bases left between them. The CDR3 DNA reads TGCGCCAGCAGCTTACACACAGATACGCAGTATTTT. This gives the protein CASSLHTDTQYF.